The present entry profiles one TCR beta chain with its context. Its antigen is unknown. This entry comes from a study of early T cells in non-severe SARS-CoV-2 infection. Study details: Sequencing of bulk RNA from unsorted whole blood was done, without chain pairing.

CDR1 and CDR2 (germline): SGHRS, YFSETQ. CDR3 length: 14 amino acids. Trimming removed 0 bases at V and 2 bases at J, with 9 bases between. Broader study findings: Matching with VDJdb favored anti-spike CD8 responses (missing private and CD4 specificities).

cDNA molecules, individually, were tagged with unique molecular identifiers. TCRdb processed the 5' RACE reads anew with MiXCR; each CDR3 protein has one entry. The sample has about 66,000 distinct CDR3 sequences; roughly 9.1% are singletons. Source material: whole blood. This chain uses TRBV5-1 with TRBJ2-7, with D tentatively TRBD2 (5 bases). The TCR comes from an adult who was a healthcare worker with PCR-confirmed SARS-CoV-2 infection or an uninfected control (not recorded which). For the CDR3, the DNA is TGCGCCAGCAGCTTGGGAGGGAATGCCTACGAGCAGTACTTC. Protein: CASSLGGNAYEQYF.